This TCR beta chain was captured in a study of T cell repertoires in cytomegalovirus infection. Points on this clonotype: What it binds is not known.

The CDR3 contains 16 residues. The V end lost 4 bases, the J end lost 4 bases, and 19 bases lay between the germline ends. Whole-study findings and limits: It was HLA-C-restricted CMV-specific TCR beta clonotypes that dominated the response ex vivo.

Each CDR3 protein gets one entry after TCRdb re-called the reads with MiXCR. The sample yields approximately 600,000 distinct CDR3 sequences, roughly 42% seen once. The specimen was cultured PBMCs, collected from culture after CMV antigen stimulation. The origin of this receptor is a human donor in good health (CMV status not recorded). Some clones in this sample may be carry-over from other donors' samples. V usage is TRBV12-3 or TRBV12-4 and J usage is TRBJ1-1; possibly TRBD1 for D (5 bases). Here the CDR3 reads CASSWGEGMIGTEAFF. CDR3 sequence (DNA): TGTGCCAGCAGTTGGGGGGAGGGGATGATCGGCACTGAAGCTTTCTTT.